Listed below are T cell receptor beta chains from one sample, sequenced in a study of regulatory T cells in long-lasting Graves disease. MiXCR was run by TCRdb on the multiplex PCR reads, yielding one entry per CDR3 protein. Found here are hundreds of thousands of distinct CDR3 sequences, about 15% of them singletons; the top ten hold roughly 25%. These sequences were also reported in another study, on T cells in Graves' hyperthyroidism and ophthalmopathy.

The sample in question was peripheral blood mononuclear cells (PBMCs), obtained at new diagnosis, from a patient treated with antithyroid drugs. These receptors came from a woman aged 35-65 years with Graves disease. Both conserved end residues are part of each CDR3. Each record gives: CDR3 length, V gene, D gene, J gene, clone size, CDR3 protein, CDR3 DNA. The D gene is left open where the match is weak. Clone size, where shown, is once, few, many, or a class for clones that have expanded.

14	TRBV6-5	-	TRBJ2-7	many	CASSYDKDSYEQYF	TGTGCCAGCAGTTACGACAAAGACTCCTACGAGCAGTACTTC
13	TRBV11-1	-	TRBJ2-5	many	CASSLEQPRAQYF	TGTGCCAGCAGCTTGGAACAGCCCCGGGCCCAGTACTTC
19	TRBV6-4	TRBD1	TRBJ1-3	many	CASSWRTTGASRSGSTIYF	TGTGCCAGCAGCTGGCGTACGACAGGGGCTTCGAGGTCGGGGAGCACCATATATTTT
16	TRBV18	TRBD2	TRBJ2-1	many	CASSPNPGLVGDEQFF	TGTGCCAGCTCACCAAACCCGGGACTAGTTGGCGATGAGCAGTTCTTC
15	TRBV5-1	-	TRBJ1-2	many	CASSLDAFLDYGYTF	TGCGCCAGCAGCTTGGACGCCTTTCTCGACTATGGCTACACCTTC
15	TRBV2	-	TRBJ2-5	many	CASSESGTRQETQYF	TGTGCCAGCAGTGAATCAGGGACCCGCCAAGAGACCCAGTACTTC
14	TRBV12-3/TRBV12-4	TRBD2	TRBJ2-1	many	CASSHGGAGNEQFF	TGTGCCAGCAGTCACGGGGGGGCGGGGAATGAGCAGTTCTTC
13	TRBV20-1	TRBD2	TRBJ2-3	-	CSAPRGGIDTQYF	TGCAGTGCCCCCCGGGGGGGTATAGATACGCAGTATTTT
14	TRBV20-1	-	TRBJ2-3	many	CSAGLGEIADTQYF	TGCAGTGCTGGGCTGGGGGAGATAGCAGATACGCAGTATTTT
16	TRBV19	-	TRBJ1-5	-	CASGPRDNGSNQPQHF	TGTGCCAGTGGTCCCCGGGACAACGGAAGCAATCAGCCCCAGCATTTT
14	TRBV12-3/TRBV12-4	-	TRBJ2-7	few	CASSLNSADDEQYF	TGTGCCAGCAGTTTAAACAGCGCGGACGACGAGCAGTACTTC
11	TRBV20-1	-	TRBJ1-1	many	CSAGEAPEAFF	TGCAGTGCCGGGGAGGCTCCTGAAGCTTTCTTT
15	TRBV5-1	-	TRBJ2-1	many	CASSVQKSSYNEQFF	TGCGCCAGCAGCGTACAAAAGAGCTCCTACAATGAGCAGTTCTTC
15	TRBV6-2/TRBV6-3	-	TRBJ2-5	-	CASNDLRAYQETQYF	TGTGCCAGCAACGACCTGCGGGCGTACCAAGAGACCCAGTACTTC
11	TRBV2	-	TRBJ2-1	many	CAGTRGAEQFF	TGTGCCGGCACCAGAGGGGCTGAGCAGTTCTTC
13	TRBV11-2	-	TRBJ2-7	-	CASGEMGAPEQYF	TGTGCCAGCGGCGAAATGGGGGCCCCCGAGCAGTACTTC
14	TRBV28	-	TRBJ1-1	few	CASNLQTMNTEAFF	TGTGCCAGCAACTTACAAACTATGAACACTGAAGCTTTCTTT
14	TRBV20-1	-	TRBJ2-2	-	CSARVSPRPGELFF	TGCAGTGCTAGAGTTTCACCCCGCCCCGGGGAGCTGTTTTTT
12	TRBV5-1	-	TRBJ2-3	many	CASSDSQNTQYF	TGCGCCAGCAGCGACTCACAAAATACGCAGTATTTT
14	TRBV12-3/TRBV12-4	-	TRBJ1-4	many	CASRVGAPNEKLFF	TGTGCCAGCAGAGTGGGGGCTCCCAATGAAAAACTGTTTTTT
15	TRBV5-1	-	TRBJ2-5	few	CASSSGGSVQETQYF	TGCGCCAGCAGCTCCGGTGGGAGTGTACAAGAGACCCAGTACTTC
15	TRBV2	-	TRBJ2-1	many	CASSGYQGSYNEQFF	TGTGCCAGCTCGGGCTACCAGGGCTCCTACAATGAGCAGTTCTTC
15	TRBV12-3/TRBV12-4	-	TRBJ1-3	few	CASSFGVSSGNTIYF	TGTGCCAGCAGTTTTGGGGTTAGCTCTGGAAACACCATATATTTT
18	TRBV11-3	TRBD2	TRBJ2-7	many	CASSLALSGGSSSYEQYF	TGTGCCAGCAGCTTAGCTTTGAGCGGGGGCTCTAGCTCCTACGAGCAGTACTTC
15	TRBV7-6	TRBD1	TRBJ1-4	-	CASSLPGQGSQKLFF	TGTGCCAGCAGCTTACCGGGACAGGGTTCACAAAAACTGTTTTTT
13	TRBV6-1	-	TRBJ1-2	-	CASRKGVDYGYTF	TGTGCCAGCAGGAAGGGAGTGGACTATGGCTACACCTTC
19	TRBV11-2	-	TRBJ2-6	-	CASSRFRPTGSSGANVLTF	TGTGCCAGCAGCCGCTTTCGACCGACGGGAAGCTCTGGGGCCAACGTCCTGACTTTC
20	TRBV3-1	TRBD2	TRBJ2-1	many	CASSQDWSGLAGFGYNEQFF	TGTGCCAGCAGCCAAGACTGGTCGGGACTAGCGGGGTTCGGGTACAATGAGCAGTTCTTC
15	TRBV20-1	-	TRBJ2-3	many	CSADSSAPVTDTQYF	TGCAGTGCAGACTCTAGCGCGCCAGTCACAGATACGCAGTATTTT
14	TRBV27	TRBD1	TRBJ1-2	-	CASSDDRGEYGYTF	TGTGCCAGCAGCGACGACAGGGGGGAATATGGCTACACCTTC
14	TRBV27	TRBD1	TRBJ1-1	-	CASSSPGQGTEAFF	TGTGCCAGCAGTTCCCCGGGACAGGGGACTGAAGCTTTCTTT
17	TRBV4-1	TRBD2	TRBJ2-7	few	CASSQDMVAGGPKEQYF	TGCGCCAGCAGCCAAGATATGGTTGCGGGGGGGCCGAAGGAGCAGTACTTC
16	TRBV27	TRBD1	TRBJ1-5	few	CASSLWGTGDTQPQHF	TGTGCCAGCAGTTTATGGGGGACAGGGGATACTCAGCCCCAGCATTTT
14	TRBV10-3	-	TRBJ2-7	many	CAISEPTGSYEQYF	TGTGCCATCAGTGAGCCTACAGGGTCCTACGAGCAGTACTTC
15	TRBV20-1	TRBD2	TRBJ2-7	many	CSARVPGGSIWEQYF	TGCAGTGCTAGAGTTCCGGGGGGGAGTATCTGGGAGCAGTACTTC
15	TRBV2	TRBD1	TRBJ2-1	many	CASSQPRAGGYQQFF	TGTGCCAGCAGTCAACCTCGGGCAGGGGGCTACCAGCAGTTCTTC
13	TRBV5-1	-	TRBJ1-2	many	CASSLELSDGYTF	TGCGCCAGCAGCTTGGAGCTTAGCGATGGCTACACCTTC
17	TRBV28	-	TRBJ2-1	-	CASRSSKRLSSYNEQFF	TGTGCCAGCAGGTCGTCTAAGCGGCTAAGCTCCTACAATGAGCAGTTCTTC
15	TRBV5-1	-	TRBJ2-3	few	CASSLAGVTTDTQYF	TGCGCCAGCAGCTTGGCCGGGGTTACCACAGATACGCAGTATTTT
15	TRBV19	TRBD1	TRBJ1-5	-	CASSAPTGGGQPQHF	TGTGCCAGTAGTGCCCCTACAGGGGGCGGGCAGCCCCAGCATTTT
14	TRBV20-1	TRBD1	TRBJ1-5	many	CSALRTGGGQPQHF	TGCAGTGCCCTCCGGACAGGGGGAGGTCAGCCCCAGCATTTT
12	TRBV28	TRBD1	TRBJ2-7	many	CASTSTGAEQYF	TGTGCCAGCACCTCGACAGGGGCCGAGCAGTACTTC
16	TRBV7-2	-	TRBJ1-1	-	CASSPQVTRENTEAFF	TGTGCCAGCAGCCCTCAGGTGACCCGTGAGAACACTGAAGCTTTCTTT
13	TRBV10-3	TRBD1	TRBJ1-4	-	CASNRDRDEKLFF	TGTGCCAGCAACCGGGACAGAGATGAAAAACTGTTTTTT
16	TRBV5-1	-	TRBJ1-5	many	CASSLAGGDNNQPQHF	TGCGCCAGCAGCTTGGCCGGGGGGGACAACAATCAGCCCCAGCATTTT
15	TRBV6-5	-	TRBJ1-5	few	CASSYPRDGNQPQHF	TGTGCCAGCAGTTATCCTCGAGATGGTAATCAGCCCCAGCATTTT
17	TRBV9	-	TRBJ2-7	-	CASSSQGGGHPSYEQYF	TGTGCCAGCAGCTCCCAGGGGGGGGGACACCCCTCCTACGAGCAGTACTTC
14	TRBV30	-	TRBJ1-1	many	CAWSVIVGNTEAFF	TGTGCCTGGAGTGTAATAGTGGGGAACACTGAAGCTTTCTTT
14	TRBV5-8	TRBD2	TRBJ2-1	many	CASSARTSGNEQFF	TGTGCCAGCAGCGCCCGGACTAGCGGGAATGAGCAGTTCTTC
16	TRBV13	TRBD1	TRBJ2-7	many	CASSGIGQGAIYEQYF	TGTGCCAGCAGCGGAATAGGACAGGGGGCTATCTACGAGCAGTACTTC
12	TRBV2	-	TRBJ2-7	once	CASRDPLYEQYF	TGTGCCAGCAGGGACCCACTCTACGAGCAGTACTTC
15	TRBV3-1	TRBD1	TRBJ2-5	many	CASSQGGTEQETQYF	TGTGCCAGCAGCCAAGGAGGGACAGAACAAGAGACCCAGTACTTC
15	TRBV5-1	-	TRBJ1-5	many	CASSLSGNSNQPQHF	TGCGCCAGCAGCCTCTCCGGTAATAGCAATCAGCCCCAGCATTTT